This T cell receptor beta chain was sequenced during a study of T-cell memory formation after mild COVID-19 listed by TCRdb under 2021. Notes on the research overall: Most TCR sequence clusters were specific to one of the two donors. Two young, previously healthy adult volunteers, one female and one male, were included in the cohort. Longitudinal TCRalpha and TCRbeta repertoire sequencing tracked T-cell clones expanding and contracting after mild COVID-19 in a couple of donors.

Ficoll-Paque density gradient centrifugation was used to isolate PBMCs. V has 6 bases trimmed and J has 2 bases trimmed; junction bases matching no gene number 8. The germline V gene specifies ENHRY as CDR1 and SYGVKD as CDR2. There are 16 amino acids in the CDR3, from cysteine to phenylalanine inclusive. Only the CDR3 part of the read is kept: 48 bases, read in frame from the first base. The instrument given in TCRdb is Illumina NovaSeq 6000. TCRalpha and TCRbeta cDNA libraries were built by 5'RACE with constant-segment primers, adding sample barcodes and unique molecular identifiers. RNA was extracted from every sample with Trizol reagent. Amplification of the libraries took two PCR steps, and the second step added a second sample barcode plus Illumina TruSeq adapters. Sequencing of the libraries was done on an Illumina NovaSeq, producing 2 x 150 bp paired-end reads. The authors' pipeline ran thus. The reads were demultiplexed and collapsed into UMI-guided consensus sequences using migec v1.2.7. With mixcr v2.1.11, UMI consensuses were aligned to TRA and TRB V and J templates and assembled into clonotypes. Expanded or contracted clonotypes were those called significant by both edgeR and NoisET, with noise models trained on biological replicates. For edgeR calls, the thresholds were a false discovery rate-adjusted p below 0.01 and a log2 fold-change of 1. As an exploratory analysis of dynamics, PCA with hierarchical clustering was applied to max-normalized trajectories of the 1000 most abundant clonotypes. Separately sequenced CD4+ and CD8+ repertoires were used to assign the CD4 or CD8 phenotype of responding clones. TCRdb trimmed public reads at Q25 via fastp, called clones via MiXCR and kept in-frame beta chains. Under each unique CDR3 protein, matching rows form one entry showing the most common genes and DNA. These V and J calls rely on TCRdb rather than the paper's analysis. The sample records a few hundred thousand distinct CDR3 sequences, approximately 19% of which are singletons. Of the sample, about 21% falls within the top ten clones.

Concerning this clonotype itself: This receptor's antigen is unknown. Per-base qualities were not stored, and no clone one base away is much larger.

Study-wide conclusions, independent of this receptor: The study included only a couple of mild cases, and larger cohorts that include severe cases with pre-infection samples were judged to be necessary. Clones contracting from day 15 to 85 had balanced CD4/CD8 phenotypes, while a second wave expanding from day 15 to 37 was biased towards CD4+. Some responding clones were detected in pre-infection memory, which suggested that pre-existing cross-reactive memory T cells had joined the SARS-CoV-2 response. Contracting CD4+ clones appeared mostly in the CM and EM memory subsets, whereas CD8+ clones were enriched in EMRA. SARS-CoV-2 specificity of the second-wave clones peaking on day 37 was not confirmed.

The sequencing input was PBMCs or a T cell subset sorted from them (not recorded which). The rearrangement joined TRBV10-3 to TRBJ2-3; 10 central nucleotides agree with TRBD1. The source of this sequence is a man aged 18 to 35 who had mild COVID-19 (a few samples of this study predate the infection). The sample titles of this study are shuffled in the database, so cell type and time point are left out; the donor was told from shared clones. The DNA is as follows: TGTGCCATCAGCTCCGGGGACAGGGGCATCACAGATACGCAGTATTTT. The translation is CAISSGDRGITDTQYF.